The clone carrying this T cell receptor beta chain was detected once. The antigen remains unidentified. These data originate in a study of cytomegalovirus exposure and HLA in healthy donors. Overall study findings and caveats: Most TCRs appeared rarely, but some public TCRs recurred in many donors.

Germline assignment: CDR1 SNHLY and CDR2 FYNNEI. There are 14 residues in the CDR3. V shed 7 bases and J shed 2 bases, with 13 bases lying between them. The primer mix had 60 Vbeta and 13 Jbeta primers. Study processing details: It was a later analysis that counted about 80 million unique TCR beta chains, of which some 10 million were shared. TCRdb's table, derived via immunoSEQ multiplex PCR, lists solely in-frame clones and lacks some. V and J calls and clone size are given by that table; D and trimming were obtained from the DNA. There are a few hundred thousand clones in the sample; 92% occur only once, and 1.7% lies in the top ten.

This clonotype originated in a girl aged 2-10 years in good health and CMV-seronegative. This rearrangement joins TRBV2 to TRBJ2-3, with D tentatively TRBD1 (6 bases). Sequencing used PBMCs. CDR3 residues: CASIRTDSTDTQYF. The CDR3, as DNA: TGTGCCAGCATCCGGACAGACTCCACAGATACGCAGTATTTT.